This TCR beta chain originates from a study of blood T cell repertoires in COVID-19. The germline gives CDR1 SGHTA, CDR2 FQGNSA. This CDR3 is built from 14 residues. V shed 1 base and J shed 4 bases, with 10 bases lying between them. The table came from immunoSEQ multiplex PCR; TCRdb's copy has only in-frame clones and leaves some out. The sample consists of roughly 32,000 clones, around 86% of them appearing once. The J gene is TRBJ1-1, the V gene TRBV7-2, with D uncertain. The sample taken for sequencing was peripheral blood. The source of this sequence is a man between 60 and 75 years old with active COVID-19. CDR3 coding DNA: TGTGCCAGCAGCTTAGGGGCCACGAGCACTGAAGCTTTCTTT. It codes for CASSLGATSTEAFF.